The 19 T cell receptor beta chains in this list originate from one sample, sequenced in a study of blood T cells in healthy people across ages. Primed by a sample-barcoded 5' primer and a J-beta primer mix, a second PCR proceeded for about 6 to 12 cycles. One entry per CDR3 protein, called by TCRdb with MiXCR from the 5' RACE reads. The table lists around 800,000 distinct CDR3 sequences, 50% to 65% of them singletons. Sequencing was performed on blood. These receptors all come from a man older than 75 in good health.

This chain's CDR3 is CASSWGTSGSTDTQYF. The CDR3 nucleotides read TGTGCCAGCAGCTGGGGGACTAGCGGGAGCACAGATACGCAGTATTTT. The chain combines TRBV9 with TRBJ2-3, with 12 bases fitting TRBD2. J was trimmed by 0 bases and V by 4 bases; bases with no gene match: 3. Per germline, CDR1 SGDLS and CDR2 YYNGEE. The CDR3 has 16 amino acids. Using reference TRBV9 and TRBJ2-3 for the parts outside the CDR3, the full variable domain is DSGVTQTPKHLITATGQRVTLRCSPRSGDLSVYWYQQSLDQGLQFLIQYYNGEERAKGNILERFSAQQFPDLHSELNLSSLELGDSALYFCASSWGTSGSTDTQYFGPGTRLTVL.

This clonotype was counted once. The rearrangement joins TRBV28 to TRBJ2-7; weak D call: TRBD2 (6 bases). Trimming shortened V by 6 bases and J by 7 bases, and 16 bases separated the two germline ends. CDR3 length: 13 amino acids. Germline V gene lookup returns CDR1 MDHEN and CDR2 SYDVKM. DNA of the CDR3: TGTGCCAGCAGCCTGGCGGGGCCCAAAGAGCAGTACTTC. Residues: CASSLAGPKEQYF.

This clonotype was counted only a few times. V is TRBV7-9 and J is TRBJ2-1; the D gene is possibly TRBD2 (6 bases). There are 16 residues in the CDR3. The germline gives CDR1 SEHNR, CDR2 FQNEAQ (reference sequence). With 1 base removed from V and 2 bases from J, the gap between germline ends came to 12 bases. The CDR3 protein is CASSLGGGGAYNEQFF. The CDR3 coding sequence is TGTGCCAGCAGCTTAGGCGGAGGCGGGGCCTACAATGAGCAGTTCTTC. The full variable domain, its missing parts supplied by reference TRBV7-9 and TRBJ2-1, is DTGVSQNPRHKITKRGQNVTFRCDPISEHNRLYWYRQTLGQGPEFLTYFQNEAQLEKSRLLSDRFSAERPKGSFSTLEIQRTEQGDSAMYLCASSLGGGGAYNEQFFGPGTRLTVL.

This chain links TRBV27 with TRBJ2-7; D is undetermined. Germline CDR1 reads MNHEY; CDR2 reads SMNVEV (reference sequence). This CDR3 has 16 amino acids. V lost 1 base and J 4 bases, leaving 17 bases between the germline ends. CDR3 amino acids: CASSLYHPPARYEQYF. In DNA form, the CDR3 reads TGTGCCAGCAGTTTATACCATCCTCCAGCGCGTTACGAGCAGTACTTC.

This clonotype was counted between two and nine times. The chain has TRBV29-1 and TRBJ2-7; TRBD2 aligns across 8 bases. With 6 bases clipped from V and 0 bases from J, the junction kept 10 bases outside the gene matches. Germline V gives CDR1 SQVTM, CDR2 ANQGSEA. This CDR3 comprises 15 residues. This CDR3 is CSVRVREESSYEQYF. The CDR3 DNA sequence: TGCAGCGTCCGCGTGCGGGAGGAGAGCTCCTACGAGCAGTACTTC.

This clonotype was observed a few times. CDR3 nucleotide sequence: TGTGCTAGTGGTTTGGTACTGAAGAGCGGGGACGCGTATTTT. Its translation is CASGLVLKSGDAYF. The rearrangement uses TRBV12-5 and TRBJ2-3, with 7 bases aligning to TRBD2. The trim removed 0 bases at V and 14 bases at J, leaving 11 bases unmatched. CDR3 length equals 14 residues. Germline CDR1 and CDR2: LGHNT and FRNRAP.

This clonotype was detected a few times. The V gene is TRBV27, the J gene TRBJ1-2, with 8 bases lining up with TRBD1. Germline V gene sequence: CDR1 MNHEY, CDR2 SMNVEV (reference sequence). V was clipped by 2 bases and J by 5 bases; unmatched bases: 4. CDR3 length: 14 amino acids. The CDR3 protein is CASSLGTGSYGYTF. The CDR3 DNA follows: TGTGCCAGCAGTTTAGGGACAGGCAGTTATGGCTACACCTTC.

This sequence joins TRBV18 and TRBJ2-5; no firm D call. CDR3 size: 14 residues. Germline CDR1 reads KGHSH; CDR2 reads LQKENI. Trimming removed 3 bases from V and 4 bases from J, with 12 bases in between. CDR3 DNA: TGTGCCAGCTCACCGGTCTCACCGGGAGAGACCCAGTACTTC. This gives the protein CASSPVSPGETQYF.

The CDR3 here is CASSDGRNTEAFF. The CDR3 DNA reads as TGTGCCAGCAGTGACGGCAGGAACACTGAAGCTTTCTTT. The chain uses TRBV2 and TRBJ1-1; D gene unclear. Looked up from germline, CDR1 is SNHLY and CDR2 is FYNNEI. The CDR3 runs 13 residues. Trimming stripped 3 bases from V and 1 base from J, with 6 bases between.

V and J are TRBV7-9 and TRBJ2-1, with D possibly matching TRBD1 (5 bases). The V gene's germline CDR1 is SEHNR and CDR2 FQNEAQ (reference sequence). V was trimmed by 5 bases and J by 5 bases, leaving 22 bases between them. CDR3 size: 17 residues. Written as DNA, the CDR3 is TGTGCCAGCAGCCCCCGACAGCCGTCCCGTCCTAACAATGAGCAGTTCTTC. It yields the protein CASSPRQPSRPNNEQFF. The variable domain in full, completed from reference TRBV7-9 and TRBJ2-1, reads DTGVSQNPRHKITKRGQNVTFRCDPISEHNRLYWYRQTLGQGPEFLTYFQNEAQLEKSRLLSDRFSAERPKGSFSTLEIQRTEQGDSAMYLCASSPRQPSRPNNEQFFGPGTRLTVL.

A note on this clonotype: The junction departs from the called germline gene at one end, perhaps through a read error. Here the CDR3 reads CASSLGTGAGFYEQYF. The CDR3 DNA sequence: TGTGCCAGCAGCTTAGGGACAGGGGCCGGATTCTACGAGCAGTACTTC. This chain links TRBV12-3 or TRBV12-4 with TRBJ2-5, with 10 bases identical to TRBD1. The DNA end lines up better with TRBJ2-7; the J call may be wrong. The CDR3 totals 16 residues.

As regards this clonotype: Relative to the germline gene, one junction end is altered; a read error may explain this. J is TRBJ2-4 and V is TRBV9; weak D call: TRBD2 (6 bases). The J call is doubtful: the DNA matches TRBJ2-7 better. The CDR3 has 15 amino acids. The V gene's germline CDR1 is SGDLS and CDR2 YYNGEE. The CDR3 here is CASSGRDGVIYEQYF. In nucleotides, the CDR3 is TGTGCCAGTAGCGGCCGGGACGGAGTTATCTACGAGCAGTACTTC.

The chain is built from TRBV10-3 and TRBJ1-4, with 9 bases lining up with TRBD1. From germline, CDR1 is ENHRY and CDR2 SYGVKD. CDR3 length equals 14 residues. J was trimmed by 6 bases and V by 5 bases; bases with no gene match: 4. CDR3 sequence (DNA): TGTGCCATCAGTCTGGGACAGGGACATGAAAAACTGTTTTTT. Protein product: CAISLGQGHEKLFF.

This clonotype showed up just a few times. The gene calls are TRBV7-2 and TRBJ2-5; TRBD2 matches 9 bases. Germline V lookup: CDR1 SGHTA, CDR2 FQGNSA. V was clipped by 2 bases and J by 4 bases; unmatched bases: 5. This CDR3 has 15 residues. CDR3 nucleotides: TGTGCCAGCAGCTTACCAGCGGGAGGAACAGAGACCCAGTACTTC. This gives the protein CASSLPAGGTETQYF.

J is TRBJ2-1 and V is TRBV20-1; 7 bases agree with TRBD2. The CDR3 is made up of 14 amino acids. The V gene end was trimmed by 6 bases and the J gene end by 4 bases; junction bases not matched to a gene: 9. Germline V gene sequence: CDR1 DFQATT, CDR2 SNEGSKA (reference sequence). CDR3 sequence reads: CSASWGGGYNEQFF. The CDR3 nucleotides read TGCAGTGCATCATGGGGGGGAGGGTACAATGAGCAGTTCTTC.

The genes are TRBV2 and TRBJ2-1, with unresolved D. V was shortened by 6 bases and J by 7 bases, with 10 bases between the two germline ends. The germline V gene encodes CDR1 SNHLY and CDR2 FYNNEI. CDR3 size: 12 residues. Written as DNA, the CDR3 is TGTGCCAGCAGGCCAGACGGGAATGAGCAGTTCTTC. Translated, it gives CASRPDGNEQFF.

The gene calls are TRBV2 and TRBJ2-1; 8 positions match TRBD1. The length of the CDR3 is 15 residues. From germline, CDR1 is SNHLY and CDR2 FYNNEI. Trimming at V came to 6 bases and at J to 3 bases, leaving 7 bases not matched to a gene. The CDR3 bases are TGTGCCAGCAGGATGGACAGGGCCAGCTACAATGAGCAGTTCTTC. Translation gives CASRMDRASYNEQFF.

The chain links TRBV27 to TRBJ2-2; D possibly corresponds to TRBD1 (5 bases). The V gene lost 6 bases and the J gene lost 6 bases, with 11 bases spanning the gap. CDR1 and CDR2 (germline): MNHEY, SMNVEV (reference sequence). The CDR3 consists of 13 residues. The CDR3 spells CASSYRKAGELFF. As DNA, the CDR3 is TGTGCCAGCAGCTACAGGAAAGCCGGGGAGCTGTTTTTT.

As concerns this clonotype: A junction boundary mismatches the germline segment, possibly from a read error. The chain is built from TRBV28 and TRBJ2-5; the match to TRBD2 covers 7 bases. CDR1 is MDHEN, CDR2 SYDVKM, per germline. The CDR3 runs 17 residues. CDR3 sequence reads: CANSLNKREVDQETQYF. Written as DNA, the CDR3 is TGTGCCAACAGTTTAAACAAGCGGGAAGTCGATCAAGAGACCCAGTACTTC.